One and the same sample provided the 27 T cell receptor beta chains below, sequenced in a study of T cells in Graves' hyperthyroidism and ophthalmopathy. RNA transcripts yielded amplified TCR beta CDR3 regions. The TCR CDR3 first-round RT-PCR relied on the HTBI primer set. TCRdb analysed the multiplex PCR reads with MiXCR anew, one entry per CDR3 protein. The sample holds a few hundred thousand distinct CDR3 sequences; about 12% are singletons and the top ten take 9.2%. The sample comprised blood. Receptor source: a woman younger than 35 with Graves' hyperthyroidism.

This clonotype was recorded at least ten times. CDR3: CASSPVLAGSSYEQYF. CDR3 DNA sequence: TGTGCCAGCAGCCCGGTACTAGCGGGGAGCTCCTACGAGCAGTACTTC. The rearrangement uses TRBV11-1 and TRBJ2-7; 10 bases agree with TRBD2. The ends lost 5 bases at V and 0 bases at J; junction bases unmatched: 7. The CDR3 runs to 16 residues. CDR1 is SGHAT and CDR2 is FQDESV in the germline V gene (reference sequence).

This clonotype was observed at least ten times. The chain joins TRBV11-2 to TRBJ1-1; no reliable D call. Looked up from germline, CDR1 is SGHAT and CDR2 is FQNNGV. This CDR3 is built from 14 residues. Trimming took off 3 bases at V and 0 bases at J, with 8 bases between the two ends. This CDR3 reads CASSFSPMNTEAFF. The DNA for the CDR3 is TGTGCCAGCAGCTTTTCCCCCATGAACACTGAAGCTTTCTTT.

This clonotype was counted at least ten times. The chain couples TRBV18 to TRBJ1-5; TRBD1 might be the D (5 bases). The CDR3 is 15 amino acids. The V gene's germline CDR1 is KGHSH and CDR2 LQKENI. With 3 bases removed from V and 7 bases from J, the gap between germline ends came to 16 bases. CDR3 sequence (DNA): TGTGCCAGCTCACCGGGACGGGGCCAAGGGCAGCCCCAGCATTTT. It encodes CASSPGRGQGQPQHF.

The sample holds many counts of this clonotype. The chain combines TRBV28 with TRBJ2-5; tentative D call: TRBD1 (5 bases). From germline, CDR1 is MDHEN and CDR2 SYDVKM. V gave up 10 bases and J gave up 4 bases, with 19 bases separating them. This CDR3 is 14 amino acids long. The CDR3 DNA is TGTGCCACCTCAGGGTCTAGGGTTAGAGAGACCCAGTACTTC. It is translated as CATSGSRVRETQYF.

This clonotype was seen ten or more times. The chain employs TRBV7-2 and TRBJ1-1, with D uncertain. Trimming left V 3 bases short and J 0 bases short, with 11 bases between. Germline V gives CDR1 SGHTA, CDR2 FQGNSA. The CDR3 covers 15 residues. CDR3 in amino acids: CASSFDQPVNTEAFF. The DNA for the CDR3 is TGTGCCAGCAGCTTCGATCAACCGGTGAACACTGAAGCTTTCTTT. The full variable domain, its missing parts supplied by reference TRBV7-2 and TRBJ1-1, is GAGVSQSPSNKVTEKGKDVELRCDPISGHTALYWYRQSLGQGLEFLIYFQGNSAPDKSGLPSDRFSAERTGGSVSTLTIQRTQQEDSAVYLCASSFDQPVNTEAFFGQGTRLTVV.

This clonotype was counted at least ten times. Written as DNA, the CDR3 is TGTGCCAGCAGCTCGATGAGAGACAGGGGAGAAGCTTTCTTT. Translating it yields CASSSMRDRGEAFF. V is TRBV11-2 and J is TRBJ1-1, with 8 bases matching TRBD1. The length of the CDR3 is 14 residues. V shed 4 bases and J 8 bases; nucleotides not matched to a gene: 9. Germline V gives CDR1 SGHAT, CDR2 FQNNGV.

This clonotype was seen repeatedly, ten times or more. CDR3 sequence (DNA): TGTGCCAGCAGTTTCGGGGTCCCCGGGATCTACGAGCAGTACTTC. It specifies CASSFGVPGIYEQYF. The chain joins TRBV27 to TRBJ2-7; maybe TRBD2 (5 bases). Germline CDR1 is MNHEY and CDR2 is SMNVEV (reference sequence). Trimming took 3 bases from V and 3 from J, leaving 15 bases between them. The CDR3 consists of 15 residues.

Comment on this clonotype: This may arise from a read error, as a much more abundant clone is one base away. The chain uses TRBV5-6 and TRBJ1-2; maybe TRBD1 (5 bases). The CDR3 spans 14 residues. Looked up from germline, CDR1 is SGHDT and CDR2 is YYEEEE. CDR3 bases: TGTGCCAACAGCCCCAGGGTTTTTTCCTATGGCTACACCTTC. This sequence encodes CANSPRVFSYGYTF.

Ten or more counts support this clonotype. V usage is TRBV12-3 or TRBV12-4 and J usage is TRBJ2-1, with D possibly being TRBD2 (6 bases). This CDR3 region has 16 residues. Trimming left V 6 bases short and J 4 bases short, with 19 bases between. The CDR3 DNA reads as TGTGCCAGCAGCCTGAATAGCGGAGGGCCGTACAATGAGCAGTTCTTC. Protein sequence: CASSLNSGGPYNEQFF.

This clonotype was observed a few times. V and J are TRBV29-1 and TRBJ2-1; D not certain. This CDR3 contains 15 residues. From germline, CDR1 is SQVTM and CDR2 ANQGSEA. Trimming took 6 bases from V and 0 from J, leaving 15 bases between them. DNA of the CDR3: TGCAGCGTGTCAGTGAGCGCCGTCTCCTACAATGAGCAGTTCTTC. Protein product: CSVSVSAVSYNEQFF.

A word on this clonotype: This may stem from a read error, because a much larger clone lies one nucleotide away. The V call is TRBV11-2, the J call TRBJ2-7, with 7 positions matching TRBD1. Germline V gene data show CDR1 as SGHAT and CDR2 as FQNNGV. The CDR3 extends over 12 amino acids. The CDR3, as DNA: TGTGCCGGCAGCTTAGATTGGGACAGGCAGTACTTC. Residues: CAGSLDWDRQYF. Variable domain in full (rest from reference TRBV11-2 and TRBJ2-7): EAGVAQSPRYKIIEKRQSVAFWCNPISGHATLYWYQQILGQGPKLLIQFQNNGVVDDSQLPKDRFSAERLKGVDSTLKIQPAKLEDSAVYLCAGSLDWDRQYFGPGTRLTVT.

This clonotype was seen repeatedly, ten times or more. V is TRBV12-3 or TRBV12-4 and J is TRBJ1-2; no clear D gene. The CDR3 runs 12 residues. The germline V and J ends were trimmed by 6 bases and 8 bases, with 13 bases remaining between them. As DNA, the CDR3 is TGTGCCAGCAGACCTGGCGGCTCCGGCTACACCTTC. It encodes CASRPGGSGYTF.

The CDR3 nucleotides read TGTGCCTGGAGTATAGGGACAGTCTACGAGCAGTACTTC. Protein sequence: CAWSIGTVYEQYF. This sequence joins TRBV30 and TRBJ2-7, with 7 bases that match TRBD1. With V trimmed by 2 bases and J by 3 bases, 4 bases remained unmatched. CDR1 and CDR2 (germline): GTSNPN, SVGIG (reference sequence). This CDR3 contains 13 residues.

This clonotype was counted many times. This chain links TRBV5-6 with TRBJ2-7; the match to TRBD2 covers 7 bases. V was pared by 4 bases and J by 2 bases, with 15 bases of the junction left unmatched. This CDR3 has 17 amino acids. CDR1 and CDR2 from the germline V gene are SGHDT and YYEEEE. The CDR3 bases are TGTGCCAGCAGCCGCTTGCCGAACCGGGGGGTCACCTACGAGCAGTACTTC. Translation gives CASSRLPNRGVTYEQYF.

The table lists this clonotype with a few counts. The V and J genes are TRBV5-5 and TRBJ1-3; unclear D gene. CDR1 SGHKS and CDR2 YYEKEE come from the germline V gene (reference sequence). This CDR3 comprises 15 residues. Trimming took 3 bases from V and 0 from J, leaving 10 bases between them. CDR3 bases: TGTGCCAGCAGCTCAACGGACCTCTCTGGAAACACCATATATTTT. Amino acids: CASSSTDLSGNTIYF. Using reference TRBV5-5 and TRBJ1-3 for the parts outside the CDR3, the full variable domain is DAGVTQSPTHLIKTRGQQVTLRCSPISGHKSVSWYQQVLGQGPQFIFQYYEKEERGRGNFPDRFSARQFPNYSSELNVNALLLGDSALYLCASSSTDLSGNTIYFGEGSWLTVV.

This clonotype appeared many times. This sequence joins TRBV2 and TRBJ2-3, with D possibly being TRBD2 (6 bases). The CDR3 runs to 15 residues. Trimming stripped 4 bases from V and 2 bases from J, with 13 bases between. Germline CDR1 reads SNHLY; CDR2 reads FYNNEI. The CDR3 DNA is TGTGCCAGCAGTGGGGTTAGCGGATCCACAGATACGCAGTATTTT. This encodes CASSGVSGSTDTQYF.

This chain uses TRBV10-3 with TRBJ2-5; D unresolved. The germline V and J ends were trimmed by 2 bases and 2 bases, with 9 bases remaining between them. CDR3 length: 14 residues. CDR1 and CDR2 from the germline V gene are ENHRY and SYGVKD. CDR3 in DNA: TGTGCCATCAGTGAGGGGATACAGCAAGAGACCCAGTACTTC. Translation gives CAISEGIQQETQYF.

Remarks on this clonotype: A much larger clone differs from this one at a single base, so this may be a read error. CDR3 sequence reads: CASSNRGLNEKLFF. In DNA form, the CDR3 reads TGTGCCAGCAGCAACCGGGGCCTTAATGAAAAACTGTTTTTT. The rearrangement joins TRBV7-9 to TRBJ1-4, with D possibly matching TRBD1 (5 bases). The germline gives CDR1 SEHNR, CDR2 FQNEAQ (reference sequence). CDR3 length: 14 amino acids. The V end lost 5 bases, the J end lost 4 bases, and 11 bases lay between the germline ends.

The gene calls are TRBV12-3 or TRBV12-4 and TRBJ1-2, with a weak D call TRBD1 (5 bases). Trimming removed 7 bases from V and 3 bases from J, with 12 bases in between. The CDR3 contains 13 residues. DNA for the CDR3: TGTGCCAGCAACGAGGGGATAGACTATGGCTACACCTTC. Encoded protein: CASNEGIDYGYTF.

Comment on this clonotype: A single base separates this from a much larger clone, so it may be a read error. V usage is TRBV5-1 and J usage is TRBJ2-1, with 8 bases matching TRBD2. The germline CDR1 and CDR2 sequences are SGHRS and YFSETQ. The CDR3 loop spans 16 amino acids. CDR3 bases: TGCACCAGCAGCTCCCCAAGTGGAGCGGGAGTTAATGAGCAGTTCTTC. It encodes CTSSSPSGAGVNEQFF.

This clonotype was seen many times. The gene calls are TRBV19 and TRBJ2-1; D is perhaps TRBD2 (5 bases). From germline, CDR1 is LNHDA and CDR2 SQIVND (reference sequence). The V end was cut by 1 base, the J end by 7 bases, with 8 bases between. The CDR3 is made up of 13 amino acids. DNA for the CDR3: TGTGCCAGTAGTATAGCGGGGTCGAATGAGCAGTTCTTC. Encoded protein: CASSIAGSNEQFF. Full variable domain (remainder filled in from reference TRBV19 and TRBJ2-1): DGGITQSPKYLFRKEGQNVTLSCEQNLNHDAMYWYRQDPGQGLRLIYYSQIVNDFQKGDIAEGYSVSREKKESFPLTVTSAQKNPTAFYLCASSIAGSNEQFFGPGTRLTVL.

This clonotype was recorded at least ten times. Here the CDR3 DNA reads TGCAGTGGGCGTAGGGACAGAAATTCACCCCTCCACTTT. It translates to CSGRRDRNSPLHF. The chain carries TRBV20-1 and TRBJ1-6; TRBD1 agrees at 7 bases. Looked up from germline, CDR1 is DFQATT and CDR2 is SNEGSKA (reference sequence). The CDR3 is made up of 13 amino acids. V lost 7 bases, J lost 7 bases, and 7 bases stayed unmatched.

At least ten counts were recorded for this clonotype. The genes are TRBV12-3 or TRBV12-4 and TRBJ1-5, with a possible D match to TRBD1 (6 bases). The CDR3 extends over 17 amino acids. The ends were cut back, 3 bases at V and 2 bases at J, with 17 bases in the middle. CDR3 nucleotide sequence: TGTGCCAGCAGTTTCCGCTTTCGAGGGGGTCGCAATCAGCCCCAGCATTTT. Its protein product is CASSFRFRGGRNQPQHF.

A word on this clonotype: The junction shows a germline mismatch at one end, possibly a read error. This chain links TRBV29-1 with TRBJ1-2; no clear D. The CDR3 covers 10 residues. CDR1 is SQVTM and CDR2 is ANQGSEA in the germline V gene. The CDR3 spells CSIDEYGYTF. In nucleotides, the CDR3 is TGCAGCATTGATGAGTATGGCTACACCTTC.

This clonotype has just a few counts. The chain uses TRBV5-1 and TRBJ1-4; D perhaps matches TRBD1 (5 bases). Germline-derived CDR1 and CDR2 are SGHRS and YFSETQ. V dropped 4 bases and J dropped 3 bases, with 16 bases sitting between them. The CDR3 has 16 amino acids. CDR3 DNA sequence: TGCGCCAGCAGCCCGGGGGACCGGGCTTCTAATGAAAAACTGTTTTTT. This translates into CASSPGDRASNEKLFF.

The chain couples TRBV30 to TRBJ2-5; 15 bases fit TRBD2. V trimming: 2 bases; J trimming: 5 bases; junction bases outside the gene matches: 6. Germline values: CDR1 GTSNPN, CDR2 SVGIG (reference sequence). The CDR3 is 16 amino acids. CDR3 loop: CAWSLGLAGGWETQYF. In DNA, the CDR3 is TGTGCCTGGAGTTTGGGACTAGCGGGAGGATGGGAGACCCAGTACTTC.

This clonotype was seen repeatedly, ten times or more. This sequence joins TRBV5-5 and TRBJ1-2, with D possibly being TRBD1 (5 bases). V was cut by 1 base and J by 4 bases, with 20 bases left in between. This CDR3 region has 17 residues. Germline V gives CDR1 SGHKS, CDR2 YYEKEE (reference sequence). This chain's CDR3 is CASSLSTPVGGPYGYTF. The CDR3 DNA follows: TGTGCCAGCAGCTTGTCAACCCCAGTGGGGGGACCCTATGGCTACACCTTC.